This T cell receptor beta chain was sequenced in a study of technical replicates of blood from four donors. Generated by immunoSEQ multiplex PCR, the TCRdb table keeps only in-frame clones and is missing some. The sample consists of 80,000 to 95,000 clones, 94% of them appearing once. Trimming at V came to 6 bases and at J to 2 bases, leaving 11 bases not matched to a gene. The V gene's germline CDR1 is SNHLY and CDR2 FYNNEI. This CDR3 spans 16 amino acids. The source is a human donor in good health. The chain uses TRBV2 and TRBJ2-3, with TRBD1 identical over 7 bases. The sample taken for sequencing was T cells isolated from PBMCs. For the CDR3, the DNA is TGTGCCAGCAGAGGGGTACAGGGGCCCCTCACAGATACGCAGTATTTT. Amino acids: CASRGVQGPLTDTQYF. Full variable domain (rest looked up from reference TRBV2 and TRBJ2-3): EPEVTQTPSHQVTQMGQEVILRCVPISNHLYFYWYRQILGQKVEFLVSFYNNEISEKSEIFDDQFSVERPDGSNFTLKIRSTKLEDSAMYFCASRGVQGPLTDTQYFGPGTRLTVL.